This TCR beta chain was profiled in a study of T cell clones after liver transplantation. Overall study context: In this trial, immunosuppression withdrawal was attempted within 2 years of liver transplant. TCRbeta sequencing after a pre-transplant mixed lymphocyte reaction identified graft-donor-reactive clones, later tracked in post-transplant blood.

The method was immunoSEQ multiplex PCR; TCRdb's version includes in-frame clones alone and lacks a portion of them. The table shows tens of thousands of clones, with around 84% occurring only once. Sequenced here: CD4+ T cells from blood, sampled 24 months after liver transplant. This receptor was taken from a human patient who received a liver transplant. Some T cells may be transferred from the graft donor.

The CDR3 region has the DNA TGTGCCAGCACTCCACAGGGTTCTGGCGAGCAGTACTTC. Protein product: CASTPQGSGEQYF. The chain links TRBV2 to TRBJ2-7; TRBD1 is a possible D gene (6 bases). The CDR3 spans 13 residues. Deletions cut 7 bases from V and 6 bases from J, with 16 bases between. Germline V gives CDR1 SNHLY, CDR2 FYNNEI.